This TCR beta chain originates from a study of blood T cell repertoires in COVID-19. Clones were sequenced by immunoSEQ multiplex PCR, and TCRdb holds only the in-frame ones, with some missing. The data contain approximately 100,000 clones, around 88% of them seen just once; the ten biggest clones take up 3.5%. This clone was picked up one time. The CDR3 runs 13 residues. Trimming left V 6 bases short and J 0 bases short, with 11 bases between. From germline, CDR1 is SQVTM and CDR2 ANQGSEA. The chain carries TRBV29-1 and TRBJ1-1, with D perhaps matching TRBD1 (6 bases). This sequence originates from a human donor in a cohort sampled during active COVID-19. The sample consisted of peripheral blood. CDR3 sequence (DNA): TGCAGCGTCGCCGGGACACTGAACACTGAAGCTTTCTTT. It specifies CSVAGTLNTEAFF.